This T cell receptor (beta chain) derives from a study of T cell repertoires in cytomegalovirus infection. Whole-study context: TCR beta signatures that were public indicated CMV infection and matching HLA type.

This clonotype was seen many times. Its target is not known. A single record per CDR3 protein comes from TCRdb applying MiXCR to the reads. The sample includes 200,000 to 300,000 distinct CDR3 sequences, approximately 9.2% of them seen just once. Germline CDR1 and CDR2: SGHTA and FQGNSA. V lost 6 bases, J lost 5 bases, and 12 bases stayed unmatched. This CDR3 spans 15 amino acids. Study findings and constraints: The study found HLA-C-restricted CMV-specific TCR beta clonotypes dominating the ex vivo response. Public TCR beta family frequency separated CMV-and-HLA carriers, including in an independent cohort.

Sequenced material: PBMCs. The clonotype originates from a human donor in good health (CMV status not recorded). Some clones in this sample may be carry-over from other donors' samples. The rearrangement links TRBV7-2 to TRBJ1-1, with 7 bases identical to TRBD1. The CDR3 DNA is TGTGCCAGCAGGCCAACCAGGGGGGTATATACTGAAGCTTTCTTT. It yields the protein CASRPTRGVYTEAFF.